This T cell receptor beta chain was sequenced during a study of T cells after yellow fever vaccination. Trimming pared 6 bases from V and 7 bases from J, leaving 28 bases between. Germline assignment: CDR1 DFQATT and CDR2 SNEGSKA (reference sequence). The CDR3 covers 17 residues. A universal primer site and UMIs were added as TCR cDNA was made by 5'RACE template switching. In TCRdb, the 5' RACE reads were re-called with MiXCR into one record per CDR3 protein. The sample has roughly 500,000 distinct CDR3 sequences; approximately 21% are singletons. The specimen was PBMCs, collected 15 days after the yellow fever booster vaccination. The TCR originated in a man aged 25-45 years who received the YFV17D yellow fever vaccine. The J gene is TRBJ1-3, the V gene TRBV20-1, with a weak D call TRBD1 (5 bases). CDR3 DNA: TGCAGTGCCCAGCTACTATACGGGACGGTCCCGGAGAACACCATATATTTT. This encodes CSAQLLYGTVPENTIYF.